The 25 T cell receptor beta chains given below trace back to one sample, sequenced in a study of shared clonotypes between healthy human individuals. Assay used: immunoSEQ multiplex PCR; TCRdb lists only in-frame clones, some missing. The profile shows roughly 2,300,000 clones, around 90% of them singletons. Material: naive CD4+ T cells from PBMCs. Subset specified: CD45RA+ positively selected. All receptors come from a man younger than 35 in good health. Some clones in this sample may be carry-over from other donors' samples.

This chain connects TRBV4-1 to TRBJ2-5, with 10 bases matching TRBD2. The CDR3 covers 15 residues. The trim removed 3 bases at V and 5 bases at J, leaving 6 bases unmatched. Germline V gene data show CDR1 as MGHRA and CDR2 as YSYEKL. The CDR3 is CASSQPAGGPETQYF. CDR3 in DNA: TGCGCCAGCAGCCAGCCAGCGGGAGGGCCGGAGACCCAGTACTTC.

The chain links TRBV7-3 to TRBJ2-1; D may be TRBD2 (5 bases). Trimming cost V 1 base and J 6 bases, with 10 bases left between them. CDR3 length equals 14 residues. The V gene's germline CDR1 is SGHTA and CDR2 FQGTGA. The chain's CDR3 is CASSLIAAGNEQFF. CDR3 nucleotide sequence: TGTGCCAGCAGCTTAATTGCGGCGGGCAATGAGCAGTTCTTC.

CDR3 amino acids: CASSFVEGSGELFF. DNA of the CDR3: TGCGCCAGCAGCTTCGTTGAGGGGTCCGGGGAGCTGTTTTTT. This chain joins TRBV5-1 and TRBJ2-2; D possibly matches TRBD1 or TRBD2 (5 bases each). Trimming removed 2 bases at V and 6 bases at J, with 11 bases between. The CDR3 is 14 amino acids. Germline loops: CDR1 SGHRS, CDR2 YFSETQ.

The genes are TRBV5-1 and TRBJ2-1, with a tentative D call TRBD1 (6 bases). Trimming pared 2 bases from V and 8 bases from J, leaving 14 bases between. The CDR3 contains 14 residues. The germline gives CDR1 SGHRS, CDR2 YFSETQ. CDR3: CASSFRGLGDEQFF. CDR3 DNA: TGCGCCAGCAGCTTCAGGGGTCTGGGCGATGAGCAGTTCTTC.

In regard to this clone: The conserved final phenylalanine or tryptophan is absent from the CDR3, which likely points to a read error. The rearrangement uses TRBV28 and TRBJ1-2; TRBD1 agrees at 7 bases. V was pared by 6 bases and J by 1 base, with 5 bases of the junction left unmatched. There are 14 residues in the CDR3. The germline V gene encodes CDR1 MDHEN and CDR2 SYDVKM. The CDR3 here is CASSPGGHNYGYTS. The DNA for the CDR3 is TGTGCCAGCAGCCCAGGGGGACATAACTATGGCTACACCTCC.

The chain has TRBV10-3 and TRBJ2-7, with 9 bases aligning to TRBD1. CDR3 length: 14 amino acids. Trimming removed 6 bases from V and 2 bases from J; junction bases left unmatched: 5. CDR1 is ENHRY, CDR2 SYGVKD, per germline. The CDR3 loop reads CAISLGQGTYEQYF. CDR3 coding DNA: TGTGCCATCAGCCTCGGACAGGGGACCTACGAGCAGTACTTC.

This rearrangement joins TRBV28 to TRBJ2-5; D is undetermined. The CDR3 loop spans 13 amino acids. V was clipped by 5 bases and J by 1 base, with 8 bases between them. The germline CDR1 and CDR2 sequences are MDHEN and SYDVKM. CDR3: CASSQRPQETQYF. DNA for the CDR3: TGTGCCAGCAGTCAACGCCCCCAAGAGACCCAGTACTTC.

The chain employs TRBV6-6 and TRBJ2-7, with 7 bases matching TRBD1. Losses at the gene ends were 8 bases for V and 4 bases for J; bases not matched to a gene: 11. Germline assignment: CDR1 MNHNY and CDR2 SVGAGI (reference sequence). This CDR3 comprises 14 residues. In DNA form, the CDR3 reads TGTGCCAGCTCGCGGACGGGACAGTCATACGAGCAGTACTTC. This codes for CASSRTGQSYEQYF.

This clone was found once. CDR3 coding DNA: TGTGCCAGCAGCTCAGTAGCGGGAGGCTACAATGAGCAGTTCTTC. Translation: CASSSVAGGYNEQFF. The chain carries TRBV7-2 and TRBJ2-1; 10 bases line up with TRBD2. CDR3 length: 15 amino acids. J was trimmed by 3 bases and V by 4 bases; bases with no gene match: 3. Germline V CDR1 and CDR2: SGHTA, FQGNSA. Full variable domain (missing parts from reference TRBV7-2 and TRBJ2-1): GAGVSQSPSNKVTEKGKDVELRCDPISGHTALYWYRQSLGQGLEFLIYFQGNSAPDKSGLPSDRFSAERTGGSVSTLTIQRTQQEDSAVYLCASSSVAGGYNEQFFGPGTRLTVL.

This chain joins TRBV6-5 and TRBJ2-7; possible D gene TRBD2, 6 bases. Germline V gene lookup returns CDR1 MNHEY and CDR2 SVGAGI. Trimming removed 2 bases at V and 2 bases at J, with 13 bases between. This CDR3 is built from 15 residues. CDR3 protein: CASSYLGLITYEQYF. The CDR3 nucleotides are TGTGCCAGCAGTTACCTGGGACTGATTACCTACGAGCAGTACTTC.

CDR3 sequence reads: CASSEGQGARGYGYTF. In DNA, the CDR3 is TGTGCCAGCTCTGAGGGACAGGGGGCGCGTGGCTATGGCTACACCTTC. The chain uses TRBV2 and TRBJ1-2, with 12 bases identical to TRBD1. Germline CDR1 is SNHLY and CDR2 is FYNNEI. The length of the CDR3 is 16 residues. Trimming cost V 8 bases and J 4 bases; bases outside gene matches: 11.

This clone has just a few counts. The chain combines TRBV19 with TRBJ1-5; 7 bases align to TRBD1. Trimming cost V 6 bases and J 2 bases; bases outside gene matches: 4. CDR1 is LNHDA and CDR2 is SQIVND in the germline V gene (reference sequence). This CDR3 contains 14 residues. The CDR3 reads CASRTGLGNQPQHF. The CDR3 nucleotides are TGTGCCAGTAGGACAGGGTTGGGCAATCAGCCCCAGCATTTT.

This rearrangement joins TRBV5-1 to TRBJ2-7; no clear D. The CDR3 covers 14 residues. V was shortened by 0 bases and J by 5 bases, with 12 bases between the two germline ends. Germline values: CDR1 SGHRS, CDR2 YFSETQ. As DNA, the CDR3 is TGCGCCAGCAGCTTGGGACCCCTCGAGGACGAGCAGTACTTC. Its translation: CASSLGPLEDEQYF.

The J gene is TRBJ2-3, the V gene TRBV27; the match to TRBD2 covers 9 bases. V lost 7 bases and J lost 1; bases outside the gene matches: 6. The V gene's germline CDR1 is MNHEY and CDR2 SMNVEV (reference sequence). The CDR3 consists of 15 residues. The CDR3 nucleotides are TGTGCCAGCACGAGCCTAGCGGGGCGCACAGATACGCAGTATTTT. As protein: CASTSLAGRTDTQYF.

The chain is built from TRBV15 and TRBJ2-1; no definite D call. The CDR3 is made up of 12 amino acids. Trimming removed 4 bases at V and 7 bases at J, with 8 bases between. From germline, CDR1 is LNHNV and CDR2 YYDKDF (reference sequence). CDR3 loop: CATSKGSNEQFF. The CDR3 DNA sequence: TGTGCCACCAGCAAGGGTTCGAATGAGCAGTTCTTC.

The CDR3 sequence is CASSLEAGGGGYTF. DNA of the CDR3: TGTGCCAGCAGCTTGGAGGCAGGGGGCGGTGGCTACACCTTC. V is TRBV5-5 and J is TRBJ1-2; TRBD1 agrees at 8 bases. V was clipped by 0 bases and J by 7 bases; unmatched bases: 5. CDR1 is SGHKS, CDR2 YYEKEE, per germline (reference sequence). CDR3 length equals 14 residues.

The chain is built from TRBV27 and TRBJ2-1; 10 positions match TRBD1. Germline V gives CDR1 MNHEY, CDR2 SMNVEV (reference sequence). Germline trimming cut 1 base from V and 5 bases from J; bases unmatched to any gene: 5. The CDR3 extends over 16 amino acids. The CDR3 is CASSLFPGTGDNEQFF. In DNA, the CDR3 is TGTGCCAGCAGTTTATTCCCCGGGACAGGGGACAATGAGCAGTTCTTC.

V usage is TRBV7-2 and J usage is TRBJ1-2; 9 bases match TRBD1. With 4 bases clipped from V and 5 bases from J, the junction kept 11 bases outside the gene matches. This CDR3 contains 16 residues. Germline values: CDR1 SGHTA, CDR2 FQGNSA. The CDR3 DNA is TGTGCCAGCAGCTATCCCGGGACAGGGACGGGATATGGCTACACCTTC. Amino acids: CASSYPGTGTGYGYTF. Based on the CDR3 plus reference TRBV7-2 and TRBJ1-2, the full variable domain is GAGVSQSPSNKVTEKGKDVELRCDPISGHTALYWYRQSLGQGLEFLIYFQGNSAPDKSGLPSDRFSAERTGGSVSTLTIQRTQQEDSAVYLCASSYPGTGTGYGYTFGSGTRLTVV.

The V call is TRBV11-2, the J call TRBJ2-2; 8 nucleotides agree with TRBD1. The ends lost 5 bases at V and 2 bases at J; junction bases unmatched: 7. The CDR3 runs 16 residues. The germline gives CDR1 SGHAT, CDR2 FQNNGV. CDR3 protein: CASSPRTGRNTGELFF. In DNA form, the CDR3 reads TGTGCCAGCAGCCCCCGGACAGGGAGAAACACCGGGGAGCTGTTTTTT. Complete variable domain (other parts from reference TRBV11-2 and TRBJ2-2): EAGVAQSPRYKIIEKRQSVAFWCNPISGHATLYWYQQILGQGPKLLIQFQNNGVVDDSQLPKDRFSAERLKGVDSTLKIQPAKLEDSAVYLCASSPRTGRNTGELFFGEGSRLTVL.

In this sample, this clone turned up once. CDR3 bases: TGTGCCAGCAGTCCCAGCGGGAACTCCTACAATGAGCAGTTCTTC. Amino acids: CASSPSGNSYNEQFF. The chain couples TRBV4-2 to TRBJ2-1; the match to TRBD2 covers 7 bases. The germline gives CDR1 LGHNA, CDR2 YNFKEQ. Unmatched junction bases numbered 5, after V lost 6 bases and J lost 0 bases. The CDR3 runs 15 residues.

The chain recombines TRBV7-2 with TRBJ2-6; D gene uncertain. V was cut by 2 bases and J by 5 bases, with 16 bases left in between. Looked up from germline, CDR1 is SGHTA and CDR2 is FQGNSA. This CDR3 has 17 residues. The CDR3 reads CASSLSGGQVRANVLTF. Here the CDR3 DNA reads TGTGCCAGCAGCTTAAGTGGCGGCCAGGTACGGGCCAACGTCCTGACTTTC.

The V and J genes are TRBV27 and TRBJ2-1; possibly TRBD2 for D (5 bases). Trimming cost V 3 bases and J 2 bases, with 11 bases left between them. Germline V CDR1 and CDR2: MNHEY, SMNVEV (reference sequence). The CDR3 spans 15 residues. The CDR3 spells CASSFWRVTYNEQFF. The DNA for the CDR3 is TGTGCCAGCAGTTTTTGGCGGGTGACCTACAATGAGCAGTTCTTC.

The J gene is TRBJ1-4, the V gene TRBV28; 9 bases fit TRBD1. The CDR3 is 16 residues long. The V segment lost 4 bases and the J segment 10 bases; nucleotides outside the gene matches: 13. The germline gives CDR1 MDHEN, CDR2 SYDVKM. DNA for the CDR3: TGTGCCAGCAGTTCTGACCATACAGGGGGCTTGGGAAAACTGTTTTTT. Its translation: CASSSDHTGGLGKLFF.

The chain is built from TRBV5-1 and TRBJ2-5; D possibly corresponds to TRBD2 (5 bases). Trimming removed 4 bases from V and 1 base from J, with 8 bases in between. CDR1 SGHRS and CDR2 YFSETQ come from the germline V gene. This CDR3 has 13 residues. The CDR3 DNA sequence: TGCGCCAGCAGCGGAGGAGTCCAAGAGACCCAGTACTTC. Residues: CASSGGVQETQYF.

In DNA, the CDR3 is TGTGCCAGCAGTGAAGGGGCAGGGGAAGGAAATGGCTACACCTTC. As protein: CASSEGAGEGNGYTF. V is TRBV2 and J is TRBJ1-2; perhaps TRBD1 as D (6 bases). The ends were cut back, 1 base at V and 6 bases at J, with 15 bases in the middle. CDR1 and CDR2 (germline): SNHLY, FYNNEI. The CDR3 totals 15 residues.